This T cell receptor (beta chain) was sequenced in a study of vaccination and CD4 T cells after COVID-19. A few counts support this clonotype. TCRdb recomputed calls from the PCR reads with MiXCR, one row per CDR3 protein. Seen here are 20,000 to 25,000 distinct CDR3 sequences, around 57% observed once, and the top ten hold around 0.94%. The CDR3 has 13 residues. Trimming took 0 bases from V and 3 from J, leaving 5 bases between them. Germline V gives CDR1 MNHEY, CDR2 SVGAGI. This sequence was found in a human donor who had recovered from COVID-19. This material consisted of CD4+ T cells from blood, taken before SARS-CoV-2 vaccination. The rearrangement uses TRBV6-5 and TRBJ1-2; D might be TRBD1 (5 bases). The chain's CDR3 is CASSYSRDYGYTF. For the CDR3, the DNA is TGTGCCAGCAGTTACTCCAGGGACTATGGCTACACCTTC.